These T cell receptor beta chains were read from a single sample in a study of cytomegalovirus exposure and HLA in healthy donors. Measured with immunoSEQ multiplex PCR; TCRdb has only the in-frame clones, and not every one. Of 150,000 or so clones listed, 70% to 80% are singletons. The sample was PBMCs. These receptors originate from a woman aged 60-70 years in good health and CMV-seropositive. The CDR3 runs from the conserved cysteine through the conserved F or W. Each record gives: D gene, clone size, V gene, J gene, CDR3 DNA, CDR3 protein. D genes are given only for firm matches. Only part of the rows carry a size: once, few, many, or a class if the clone is expanded.

>TRBD1|-|TRBV19|TRBJ1-1
TGTGCCAGTAGAGACAGGGGAAGGTACACTGAAGCTTTCTTT
CASRDRGRYTEAFF
>-|-|TRBV5-1|TRBJ1-1
TGCGCCAGCAGCGTGGACCAGGGGACTGAAGCTTTCTTT
CASSVDQGTEAFF
>TRBD1|few|TRBV2|TRBJ1-1
TGTGCCAGCAGTCACGACAGGGGGGCGCAGGGGAACACTGAAGCTTTCTTT
CASSHDRGAQGNTEAFF
>TRBD1|-|TRBV7-9|TRBJ1-2
TGTGCCAGCAGCTTAGGGACAGGGAATTCCGTTGGCTACACCTTC
CASSLGTGNSVGYTF
>-|-|TRBV6-1|TRBJ2-7
TGTGCCAGCAGTGAACTGGGAGACACCTACGAGCAGTACTTC
CASSELGDTYEQYF
>-|-|TRBV10-3|TRBJ1-2
TGTGCCATAAGGGCAGGGTCGGACTATGGCTACACCTTC
CAIRAGSDYGYTF
>TRBD1|-|TRBV5-1|TRBJ1-1
TGCGCCAGCAGCTCCCGGGACAGGAACACTGAAGCTTTCTTT
CASSSRDRNTEAFF
>TRBD2|few|TRBV6-1|TRBJ2-3
TGTGCCAGCACCATTTCTAGCGGGAGGTCAGATACGCAGTATTTT
CASTISSGRSDTQYF
>TRBD1|-|TRBV15|TRBJ1-5
TGTGCCACCAGCATGGGACAGGTCAATCAGCCCCAGCATTTT
CATSMGQVNQPQHF
>-|-|TRBV10-2|TRBJ1-2
TGCGCCAGCAGCCAAGCGCAGGGGAGCTCTGGCTACACCTTC
CASSQAQGSSGYTF
>-|-|TRBV28|TRBJ1-1
TGTGCCAGCAGTTCGGTACAGGTCAACACTGAAGCTTTCTTT
CASSSVQVNTEAFF
>TRBD1|-|TRBV6-5|TRBJ1-5
TGTGCCAGCAGTTACTCGGGACAGGGTGGGCAGCCCCAGCATTTT
CASSYSGQGGQPQHF
>TRBD1|-|TRBV5-1|TRBJ1-1
TGCGCCAGCAGCCTTTGGACAGGGGAAGGAGGAACTGAAGCTTTCTTT
CASSLWTGEGGTEAFF
>-|-|TRBV6-1|TRBJ1-1
TGTGCCAGCACCCAAGGGCGGGAGGGTGAAGCTTTCTTT
CASTQGREGEAFF
>TRBD2|-|TRBV10-2|TRBJ2-5
TGCGCCAGCAGTGAAGGGCTAGCGGGGGGGAAGTCCCAGTACTTC
CASSEGLAGGKSQYF
>TRBD1|-|TRBV5-4|TRBJ1-2
TGTGCCAGCAGCTTGGGACAGGGCCGCTCCCCCTATGGCTACACCTTC
CASSLGQGRSPYGYTF
>TRBD1|-|TRBV29-1|TRBJ2-3
TGCAGCGTTGAACTGCCAGGGGGAGCAGATACGCAGTATTTT
CSVELPGGADTQYF
>-|-|TRBV2|TRBJ2-7
TGTGCCAGTCTTAAAGGCGGGACCTACGAGCAGTACTTC
CASLKGGTYEQYF
>TRBD2|-|TRBV5-1|TRBJ2-2
TGCGCCAGCAGCTTGGATGCTAGCGGGATAAACACCGGGGAGCTGTTTTTT
CASSLDASGINTGELFF
>-|-|TRBV4-1|TRBJ2-7
TGCGCCAGCAGCCAACTAGGCGCGGGGAGCTCCTACGAGCAGTACTTC
CASSQLGAGSSYEQYF
>-|-|TRBV19|TRBJ2-5
TGTGCCAGTAGTATCTCTCGCGCGAGTGAGACCCAGTACTTC
CASSISRASETQYF
>TRBD1|few|TRBV2|TRBJ2-7
TGTGCCAGCAGTTCCGGGACAGCAAGCTCCTACGAGCAGTACTTC
CASSSGTASSYEQYF
>TRBD2|-|TRBV28|TRBJ2-1
TGTGCCAGCAGCCGCCTCACCGGGACTAGCGGGAGGAATGAGCAGTTCTTC
CASSRLTGTSGRNEQFF
>TRBD1|few|TRBV27|TRBJ1-2
TGTGCCAGCAGTCCGAGGACAGGACTATTCTATGGCTACACCTTC
CASSPRTGLFYGYTF
>TRBD2|-|TRBV6-1|TRBJ2-2
TGTGCCAGCAGCCTAGCGGGAGCGAACACCGGGGAGCTGTTTTTT
CASSLAGANTGELFF
>TRBD1|-|TRBV19|TRBJ2-7
TGTGCCAGTAGTGCTGCCCGACAGGGGACTCCTTACGAGCAGTACTTC
CASSAARQGTPYEQYF
>-|few|TRBV5-4|TRBJ2-6
TGTGCCAGCAGCTTGCGAGCGGGGGCCAACGTCCTGACTTTC
CASSLRAGANVLTF